The clone carrying this T cell receptor beta chain was observed at least ten times. The data were obtained in a study of blood T cells in healthy people across ages. Using a J-beta primer mix together with a sample-barcoded 5' primer, a second PCR was run for about 6 to 11 cycles. The template-switch adaptor, which had 12 random nucleotides, put a tag on each cDNA molecule. MiXCR, run by TCRdb on the 5' RACE reads, gives a single entry per CDR3 protein. The table shows hundreds of thousands of distinct CDR3 sequences, with about 30% occurring only once. This CDR3 has 16 amino acids. Collection of 8.5 to 10 milliliters of peripheral blood was performed for each donor.

This sequence originates from a woman of 80 years or more in good health. Specimen: blood. V is TRBV21-1 and J is TRBJ2-3; the table's D call of TRBD1 was not tested on the DNA. TRBV21-1 is labeled a pseudogene. The CDR3 DNA reads TGTGCCAGCAGGGGGGTCGAGGGGGCCAGCACAGATACGCAGTATTTT. This translates into CASRGVEGASTDTQYF.